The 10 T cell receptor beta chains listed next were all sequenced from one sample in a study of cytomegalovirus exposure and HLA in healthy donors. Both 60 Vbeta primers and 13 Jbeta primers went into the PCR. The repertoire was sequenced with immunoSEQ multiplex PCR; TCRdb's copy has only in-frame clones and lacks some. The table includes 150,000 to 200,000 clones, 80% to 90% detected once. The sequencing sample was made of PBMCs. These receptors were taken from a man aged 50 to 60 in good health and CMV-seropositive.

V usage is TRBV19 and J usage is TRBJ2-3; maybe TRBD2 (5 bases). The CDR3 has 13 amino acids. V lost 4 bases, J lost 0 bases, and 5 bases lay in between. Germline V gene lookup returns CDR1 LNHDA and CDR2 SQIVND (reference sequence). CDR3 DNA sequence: TGTGCCAGTAGTAGCGGGAGCACAGATACGCAGTATTTT. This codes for CASSSGSTDTQYF.

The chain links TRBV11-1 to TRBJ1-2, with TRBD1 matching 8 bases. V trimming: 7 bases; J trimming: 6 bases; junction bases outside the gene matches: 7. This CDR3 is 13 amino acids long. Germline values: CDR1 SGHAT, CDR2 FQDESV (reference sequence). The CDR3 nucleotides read TGTGCCAGCAACCAACAGGGGGAGGATGGCTACACCTTC. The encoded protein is CASNQQGEDGYTF. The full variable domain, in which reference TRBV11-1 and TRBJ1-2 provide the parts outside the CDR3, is EAEVAQSPRYKITEKSQAVAFWCDPISGHATLYWYRQILGQGPELLVQFQDESVVDDSQLPKDRFSAERLKGVDSTLKIQPAELGDSAMYLCASNQQGEDGYTFGSGTRLTVV.

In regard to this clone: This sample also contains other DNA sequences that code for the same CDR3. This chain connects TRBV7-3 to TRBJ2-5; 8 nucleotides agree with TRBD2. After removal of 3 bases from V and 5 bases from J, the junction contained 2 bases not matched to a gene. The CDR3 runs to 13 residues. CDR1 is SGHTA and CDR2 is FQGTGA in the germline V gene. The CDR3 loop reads CASSLGGRETQYF. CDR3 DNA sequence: TGTGCCAGCAGCTTGGGCGGGAGGGAGACCCAGTACTTC. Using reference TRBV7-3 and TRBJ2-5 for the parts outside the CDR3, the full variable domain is GAGVSQTPSNKVTEKGKYVELRCDPISGHTALYWYRQSLGQGPEFLIYFQGTGAADDSGLPNDRFFAVRPEGSVSTLKIQRTERGDSAVYLCASSLGGRETQYFGPGTRLLVL.

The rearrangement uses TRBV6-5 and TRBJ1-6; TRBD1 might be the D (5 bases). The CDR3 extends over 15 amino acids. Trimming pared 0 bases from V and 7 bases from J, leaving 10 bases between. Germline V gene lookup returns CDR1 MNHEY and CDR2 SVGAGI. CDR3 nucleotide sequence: TGTGCCAGCAGTTACTCGGACACCTTGAATTCACCCCTCCACTTT. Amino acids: CASSYSDTLNSPLHF.

The CDR3 sequence is CASSAGGANQPQHF. CDR3 sequence (DNA): TGTGCCAGTAGTGCGGGGGGGGCAAATCAGCCCCAGCATTTT. The chain employs TRBV19 and TRBJ1-5; D is possibly TRBD1 (6 bases). The CDR3 covers 14 residues. The germline CDR1 and CDR2 sequences are LNHDA and SQIVND (reference sequence). The germline V and J ends were trimmed by 5 bases and 4 bases, with 12 bases remaining between them.

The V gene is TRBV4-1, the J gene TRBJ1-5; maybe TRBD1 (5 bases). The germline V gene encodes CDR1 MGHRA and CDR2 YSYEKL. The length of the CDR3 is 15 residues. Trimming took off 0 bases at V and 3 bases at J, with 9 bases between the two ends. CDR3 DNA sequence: TGCGCCAGCAGCCAAGACGCAGGGATCAATCAGCCCCAGCATTTT. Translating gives CASSQDAGINQPQHF.

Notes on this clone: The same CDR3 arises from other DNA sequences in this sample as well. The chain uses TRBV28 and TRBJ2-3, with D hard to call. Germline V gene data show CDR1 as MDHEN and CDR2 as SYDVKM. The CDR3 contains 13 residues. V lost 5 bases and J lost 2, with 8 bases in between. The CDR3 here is CASSPPSTDTQYF. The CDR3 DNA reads TGTGCCAGCAGTCCCCCGTCCACAGATACGCAGTATTTT.

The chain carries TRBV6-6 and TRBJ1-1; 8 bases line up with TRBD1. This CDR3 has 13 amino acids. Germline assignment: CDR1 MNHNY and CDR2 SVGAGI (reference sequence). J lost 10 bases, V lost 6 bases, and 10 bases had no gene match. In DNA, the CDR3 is TGTGCCAGCAGAACAGGACAGGGAGGGGTAGCTTTCTTT. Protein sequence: CASRTGQGGVAFF.

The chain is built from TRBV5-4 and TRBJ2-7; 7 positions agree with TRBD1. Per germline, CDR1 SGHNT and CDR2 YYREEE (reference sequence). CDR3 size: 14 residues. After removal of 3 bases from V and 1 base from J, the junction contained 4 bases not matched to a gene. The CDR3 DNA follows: TGTGCCAGCAGCTCCGGGACAGCTTCCTACGAGCAGTACTTC. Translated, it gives CASSSGTASYEQYF.

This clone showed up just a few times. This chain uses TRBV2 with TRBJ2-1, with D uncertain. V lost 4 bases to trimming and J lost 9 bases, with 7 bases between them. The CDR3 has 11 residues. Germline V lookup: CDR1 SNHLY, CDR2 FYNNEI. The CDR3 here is CASSVTVEQFF. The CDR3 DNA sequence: TGTGCCAGCAGTGTTACGGTTGAGCAGTTCTTC.